These 10 T cell receptor beta chains originate from one sample sequenced in a study of blood T cell repertoires in COVID-19 (TCRdb year 2020). The method behind the library was the immunoSEQ multiplex PCR assay. TCRdb's version of the immuneACCESS table is confined to in-frame rearrangements and falls short of the full clone set. An unresolved V gene accounts for under half of the shortfall where checked; the remainder is of unknown origin. The sample yields about 170,000 clones; about four fifths were counted once. The ten largest clones capture about 12% of the sample. The sample consisted of PBMCs or T cells enriched from blood (not recorded which). The receptor source for this set is a man aged 50 or older who had recovered from COVID-19.

This clone occurred many times. The chain couples TRBV2 to TRBJ2-7; 7 nucleotides agree with TRBD1. Trimming cost V 7 bases and J 3 bases; bases outside gene matches: 0. The germline gives CDR1 SNHLY, CDR2 FYNNEI. This CDR3 comprises 11 residues. CDR3 in DNA: TGTGCCAGCAACAGGGGCTACGAGCAGTACTTC. Its translation: CASNRGYEQYF.

The chain carries TRBV10-3 and TRBJ2-1; D call uncertain. Trimming left V 3 bases short and J 7 bases short, with 7 bases between. The CDR3 extends over 12 amino acids. Germline CDR1 is ENHRY and CDR2 is SYGVKD. In DNA, the CDR3 is TGTGCCATCAGTGATGTTCATAATGAGCAGTTCTTC. This gives the protein CAISDVHNEQFF.

The gene calls are TRBV19 and TRBJ2-7; 8 bases align to TRBD1. V gave up 6 bases and J gave up 1 base; unmatched junction bases: 5. CDR1 LNHDA and CDR2 SQIVND come from the germline V gene (reference sequence). This CDR3 region has 14 residues. The CDR3 sequence: CASSRTGSSYEQYF. For the CDR3, the DNA is TGTGCCAGTAGCAGGACAGGGAGTTCCTACGAGCAGTACTTC. The whole variable domain, filled in from reference TRBV19 and TRBJ2-7, reads DGGITQSPKYLFRKEGQNVTLSCEQNLNHDAMYWYRQDPGQGLRLIYYSQIVNDFQKGDIAEGYSVSREKKESFPLTVTSAQKNPTAFYLCASSRTGSSYEQYFGPGTRLTVT.

V usage is TRBV13 and J usage is TRBJ2-1; D may be TRBD2 (5 bases). This CDR3 has 16 residues. The germline CDR1 and CDR2 sequences are PRHDT and FYEKMQ (reference sequence). The V end lost 4 bases, the J end lost 4 bases, and 17 bases lay between the germline ends. In DNA form, the CDR3 reads TGTGCCAGCAGCTCAGCCTTCTACGGGGAATACAATGAGCAGTTCTTC. Residues: CASSSAFYGEYNEQFF.

V usage is TRBV30 and J usage is TRBJ1-3, with D unresolved. The V gene lost 0 bases and the J gene lost 0 bases, with 6 bases spanning the gap. There are 14 residues in the CDR3. In germline, CDR1 is GTSNPN, CDR2 SVGIG (reference sequence). The CDR3 DNA is TGTGCCTGGAGTGTACTGAACTCTGGAAACACCATATATTTT. As protein: CAWSVLNSGNTIYF. The whole variable domain, remainder taken from reference TRBV30 and TRBJ1-3, is SQTIHQWPATLVQPVGSPLSLECTVEGTSNPNLYWYRQAAGRGLQLLFYSVGIGQISSEVPQNLSASRPQDRQFILSSKKLLLSDSGFYLCAWSVLNSGNTIYFGEGSWLTVV.

The chain uses TRBV5-1 and TRBJ1-2, with TRBD1 matching 9 bases. J gave up 2 bases and V 3 bases, and 2 bases lay outside the gene matches. The length of the CDR3 is 14 residues. Germline CDR1 is SGHRS and CDR2 is YFSETQ. The CDR3 spells CASSWGQGNYGYTF. DNA for the CDR3: TGCGCCAGCAGCTGGGGACAGGGAAACTATGGCTACACCTTC.

Only one count was recorded for this clone. The chain uses TRBV3-1 (or the pseudogene TRBV3-2) and TRBJ1-1; D is unclear. In germline, CDR1 is LGHDT, CDR2 YNNKEL (reference sequence). The ends were cut back, 3 bases at V and 11 bases at J, with 10 bases in the middle. The CDR3 is 11 amino acids. CDR3 residues: CASSHDGGAFF. CDR3 coding DNA: TGTGCCAGCAGCCATGATGGAGGGGCTTTCTTT.

This chain uses TRBV16 with TRBJ2-1; 9 bases line up with TRBD2. The germline gives CDR1 KGHSY, CDR2 FQNENV. V gave up 4 bases and J gave up 4 bases; unmatched junction bases: 14. The CDR3 runs 18 residues. DNA of the CDR3: TGTGCCAGCAGCCGAGGGCGGGGGGGCCCATCGGGATACAATGAGCAGTTCTTC. Translating gives CASSRGRGGPSGYNEQFF.

The V gene is TRBV19, the J gene TRBJ2-3; no reliable D call. V lost 7 bases and J 2 bases, leaving 13 bases between the germline ends. The CDR3 spans 14 residues. The germline gives CDR1 LNHDA, CDR2 SQIVND (reference sequence). The CDR3 DNA follows: TGTGCCAGTACCGGAGACCTTTTCACAGATACGCAGTATTTT. It encodes CASTGDLFTDTQYF.

This clone was picked up one time. The chain is built from TRBV7-6 and TRBJ2-1; 8 nucleotides agree with TRBD2. V gave up 5 bases and J gave up 4 bases; unmatched junction bases: 13. The CDR3 contains 17 residues. CDR1 is SGHVS, CDR2 FNYEAQ, per germline. In nucleotides, the CDR3 is TGTGCCAGCAGCCCGGAGGCGGCGGGGGGCCTTTACAATGAGCAGTTCTTC. It encodes CASSPEAAGGLYNEQFF.